This T cell receptor (beta chain) was captured by sequencing in a study of tumor and adjacent non-tumor tissue in lung cancer (dated by TCRdb to the late 2010s). With regard to the full study: By cancer type, the cohort comprised eleven to twelve adenocarcinoma patients, a couple of squamous cell carcinoma patients and 1 small cell lung cancer patient. The study compared bulk TCRbeta repertoires from lung tumor tissue and matched distant non-tumor lung tissue of about 14 lung cancer patients. The 15 or so patients were aged 31 to 76 years, included some 10 men and 5 women, and had TNM stage I to III disease. A total of 95 million to 150 million productive TCRbeta reads were generated by sequencing, corresponding to an average of roughly 4.1 million reads per sample. Fewer than 35 paired specimens, one tumor and one normal lung sample per patient, were profiled by TCRbeta CDR3 sequencing. Study-level results and caveats: The top 100 clones accounted for a significantly larger cumulative portion of the repertoire in normal lung than in tumor tissue. Significantly higher TCR diversity was found in younger patients, and higher tumor TCR diversity was associated with shorter overall and disease-free survival. The sequencing platform is not named in the methods, and unique molecular identifiers are not mentioned. The cohort had only around 14 patients, and the authors noted that larger samples and more detailed clinical data are needed. Because peripheral blood was not sequenced, the blood TCRbeta repertoires of the lung cancer patients in the study went unexamined. Tumor tissue showed significantly higher TCR diversity (inverse Simpson) than normal lung tissue, at 431.37 vs 166.20 (P = 0.0075, Mann-Whitney U test).

RNA was isolated from bulk unsorted tissue, and RNA quality was assessed with a NanoDrop ND-1000 and an Agilent 2100. All donors had newly diagnosed lung cancer, had not received prior chemotherapy, and were admitted for thoracic surgery in China between August and November 2014. Anyone who had undergone radiotherapy or chemotherapy before, or who had another cancer at the same time, was left out of the study. Surgical tissue pieces of about 1-2.1 cm3 were preserved in RNAlater solution and stored at -80 °C until use. As for this clonotype: No cognate antigen has been identified for it. At one end, the junction sequence differs from germline, possibly due to a read error.

The library was produced with multiplex PCR. The sequencer listed for this sample is Illumina HiSeq 2500. TCRbeta libraries were built by three rounds of nested PCR using primers (Table S4), following protocols modified from ARM-PCR. Before sequencing, PCR products of 200-500 bp were excised from the gel and purified with the QIAquick gel extraction kit. The paper's data handling went like this. Reads were cleaned with Trimmomatic, merged with FLASH into complete CDR3 sequences, and assigned to V(D)J germline segments with MiTCR. VDJtools was used to compute clonal diversity as the inverse Simpson's index. In-frame sequences lacking a premature stop codon were counted as productive reads. TCRdb handled the public reads itself, with Q25 trimming in fastp and clone calling in MiXCR, and kept productive beta chains. CDR3 protein sequences are deduplicated, and each keeps its most common genes and DNA. The V and J calls reflect TCRdb's pipeline rather than the authors' work. For this sample the table gives approximately 75,000 distinct CDR3 sequences, of which 77% were detected only once. Of the sample, roughly 12% is held by the ten largest clones.

CDR1 and CDR2, per the germline V gene, are SQVTM and ANQGSEA. The CDR3 starts with the cysteine, ends with the phenylalanine, and has 15 residues. The kept DNA is CDR3 alone, 45 bases in frame from the first base. Sequencing input: lung tumor tissue. The TCR sequence derives from a woman in her forties or fifties with non-small cell lung cancer. The rearranged chain carries TRBV29-1 and TRBJ2-1; TRBD2 is a possible D gene, resting on 6 matching bases. The DNA sequence is given as TGCAAAGTTGAACTGTCCGGGAGTTCCTACAATAAGCAGTTCTTC. Translated, this is CKVELSGSSYNKQFF.